This TCR beta chain emerged from a study of blood T cell repertoires in COVID-19. Overall study: There were acute and convalescent COVID-19 samples, and they came from the United States, Italy and Spain. In each case, the material was cDNA or gDNA derived from T cells, B-cell-depleted T cells, or PBMCs.

This CDR3 is built from 13 residues. The germline V gene has CDR1 GTSNPN and CDR2 SVGIG (reference sequence). V dropped 4 bases and J dropped 0 bases, with 4 bases sitting between them. As processed by the authors: Nucleated cell number was recorded as an estimate derived from reference gene primer amplification. The repertoire was sequenced with immunoSEQ multiplex PCR; TCRdb's copy has only in-frame clones and lacks some. V and J calls and clone size are given by that table; D and trimming were obtained from the DNA. In the table there are some 57,000 clones, 65% to 90% of which are singletons. Sequencing was done on a sample of peripheral blood. The gene calls are TRBV30 and TRBJ2-6, with D hard to call. This clonotype was sampled from a human donor in a cohort sampled during active COVID-19. The CDR3 sequence: CAWTLSGANVLTF. In nucleotides, the CDR3 is TGTGCCTGGACTCTCTCTGGGGCCAACGTCCTGACTTTC.